These 21 T cell receptor beta chains share one sample of origin, sequenced in a study of T cells in Graves' hyperthyroidism and ophthalmopathy. TCR beta CDR3 sequences were amplified from RNA transcripts. When the TCR CDR3 underwent first-round RT-PCR, the HTBI primer set was used. TCRdb re-analysed the multiplex PCR reads in MiXCR, keeping a single row per CDR3 protein. The sample consists of fewer than 350,000 distinct CDR3 sequences, 21% of them appearing once. Sequencing used blood. The receptors derive from a woman in her 50s with Graves' hyperthyroidism.

This clonotype was seen many times. The CDR3 DNA sequence: TGCGCCAGCAGCCGGGACAGCCTAAACACAGATACGCAGTATTTT. This gives the protein CASSRDSLNTDTQYF. The chain recombines TRBV5-1 with TRBJ2-3; 7 bases match TRBD1. The CDR3 has 15 amino acids. J gave up 2 bases and V 4 bases, and 7 bases lay outside the gene matches. The germline gives CDR1 SGHRS, CDR2 YFSETQ.

This clonotype occurred a few times. The V gene is TRBV13, the J gene TRBJ1-2, with D unclear. The germline V gene has CDR1 PRHDT and CDR2 FYEKMQ (reference sequence). Trimming took off 4 bases at V and 4 bases at J, with 13 bases between the two ends. CDR3 length: 14 residues. CDR3 nucleotide sequence: TGTGCCAGCAGCTCGGGCTTCACTGGCTATGGCTACACCTTC. It translates to CASSSGFTGYGYTF. Filled out from reference TRBV13 and TRBJ1-2, the complete variable domain reads AAGVIQSPRHLIKEKRETATLKCYPIPRHDTVYWYQQGPGQDPQFLISFYEKMQSDKGSIPDRFSAQQFSDYHSELNMSSLELGDSALYFCASSSGFTGYGYTFGSGTRLTVV.

This chain links TRBV27 with TRBJ1-4; 9 nucleotides line up with TRBD1. In germline, CDR1 is MNHEY, CDR2 SMNVEV (reference sequence). The CDR3 extends over 15 amino acids. J lost 8 bases, V lost 5 bases, and 9 bases had no gene match. This CDR3 is CASSPRTGAGEKLFF. The CDR3, as DNA: TGTGCCAGCAGTCCGAGGACAGGGGCGGGGGAAAAACTGTTTTTT. Filled out from reference TRBV27 and TRBJ1-4, the complete variable domain reads EAQVTQNPRYLITVTGKKLTVTCSQNMNHEYMSWYRQDPGLGLRQIYYSMNVEVTDKGDVPEGYKVSRKEKRNFPLILESPSPNQTSLYFCASSPRTGAGEKLFFGSGTQLSVL.

This clonotype has a count of ten or more. The chain has TRBV28 and TRBJ2-1; 8 nucleotides line up with TRBD1. With 5 bases clipped from V and 3 bases from J, the junction kept 6 bases outside the gene matches. This CDR3 has 15 residues. The germline gives CDR1 MDHEN, CDR2 SYDVKM. CDR3 in DNA: TGTGCCAGCAGTCCTAGACAGGGGAGCTACAATGAGCAGTTCTTC. Its translation is CASSPRQGSYNEQFF.

The genes are TRBV14 and TRBJ1-2; maybe TRBD1 (6 bases). V shed 0 bases and J shed 7 bases, with 15 bases lying between them. Germline lookup yields CDR1 SGHDN and CDR2 FVKESK. The CDR3 sequence is 15 residues long. CDR3 nucleotides: TGTGCCAGCAGCCAAGATGATATGGCAGGGGCTGGCTACACCTTC. Its translation is CASSQDDMAGAGYTF.

A note on this clonotype: This may be a read error, as it is one base from a much larger clone. The V gene is TRBV2, the J gene TRBJ1-5, with D perhaps TRBD1 (5 bases). The germline CDR1 and CDR2 sequences are SNHLY and FYNNEI. Trimming removed 10 bases from V and 0 bases from J, with 13 bases in between. The CDR3 contains 14 residues. The CDR3 here is CATETAYSNQPQHF. The DNA of the CDR3 is TGTGCCACCGAGACAGCATATAGCAATCAGCCCCAGCATTTT.

V usage is TRBV2 and J usage is TRBJ1-1, with TRBD1 matching 8 bases. J lost 6 bases, V lost 5 bases, and 5 bases had no gene match. This CDR3 has 13 residues. CDR1 SNHLY and CDR2 FYNNEI come from the germline V gene. CDR3 loop: CASSRTGPSEAFF. DNA of the CDR3: TGTGCCAGCAGTCGGACAGGGCCTTCTGAAGCTTTCTTT.

The chain recombines TRBV20-1 with TRBJ1-2; 9 positions agree with TRBD1. Germline V gene lookup returns CDR1 DFQATT and CDR2 SNEGSKA (reference sequence). This CDR3 contains 17 residues. V lost 6 bases to trimming and J lost 8 bases; unmatched junction nucleotides: 22. CDR3 region: CSALSFPGQGGEGGYTF. The CDR3 DNA follows: TGCAGTGCCCTTTCTTTCCCGGGACAGGGCGGGGAAGGCGGCTACACCTTC.

The table lists this clonotype with many counts. The V and J genes are TRBV2 and TRBJ1-6; TRBD1 is a possible D gene (6 bases). There are 14 residues in the CDR3. Germline V lookup: CDR1 SNHLY, CDR2 FYNNEI. The V end lost 6 bases, the J end lost 5 bases, and 11 bases lay between the germline ends. The CDR3 nucleotides are TGTGCCAGCAGAAGACAGGCGGATAATTCACCCCTCCACTTT. Its translation: CASRRQADNSPLHF.

This clonotype was counted ten times or more. V and J are TRBV7-9 and TRBJ2-1; tentatively, D is TRBD1 (6 bases). The V and J ends lost 5 bases and 4 bases respectively, with 12 bases between them. The CDR3 runs 14 residues. The germline V gene encodes CDR1 SEHNR and CDR2 FQNEAQ (reference sequence). The CDR3 DNA follows: TGTGCCAGCAGCCACTTCGGACAGTACAATGAGCAGTTCTTC. Amino acid sequence: CASSHFGQYNEQFF.

This chain uses TRBV6-2 or TRBV6-3 with TRBJ2-3, with a weak D call TRBD1 (6 bases). The CDR3 covers 17 residues. CDR1 is MNHEY, CDR2 SVGEGT, per germline. With 6 bases removed from V and 3 bases from J, the gap between germline ends came to 22 bases. The CDR3 sequence is CASRPLPSQGRTDTQYF. The CDR3 DNA reads TGTGCCAGCAGACCCCTGCCCTCACAGGGTAGGACAGATACGCAGTATTTT.

This clonotype was seen just once. As DNA, the CDR3 is TGTGCCACCAGCAACTCCGGGACAGGGCCCCGAAACTATGGCTACACCTTC. Its translation: CATSNSGTGPRNYGYTF. The V gene is TRBV15, the J gene TRBJ1-2; 9 positions match TRBD1. CDR3 length: 17 residues. From germline, CDR1 is LNHNV and CDR2 YYDKDF (reference sequence). J gave up 2 bases and V 4 bases, and 11 bases lay outside the gene matches.

Turning to this clonotype: At one of its ends the junction is not consistent with the germline gene, which may arise from a read error. This chain links TRBV6-2 or TRBV6-3 with TRBJ2-7; perhaps D is TRBD1 or TRBD2 (5 bases each). The CDR3 length is 14 residues. Germline CDR1 MNHEY, CDR2 SVGEGT. This CDR3 is CANSPRGGPYEQYF. CDR3 nucleotides: TGTGCCAACAGTCCCCGGGGCGGTCCCTACGAGCAGTACTTC.

This clonotype was observed many times. This sequence joins TRBV7-9 and TRBJ2-5; D possibly matches TRBD1 or TRBD2 (5 bases each). The CDR3 extends over 14 amino acids. Between the trimmed V and J ends, which lost 3 bases and 5 bases, there was a span of 13 bases. Germline V CDR1 and CDR2: SEHNR, FQNEAQ (reference sequence). DNA for the CDR3: TGTGCCAGCAGCTTTTTGGGGGTAATGGAGACCCAGTACTTC. Amino acids: CASSFLGVMETQYF.

In its sample, this clonotype was seen a few times. The chain has TRBV2 and TRBJ2-3, with TRBD1 matching over 9 bases. Germline CDR1 is SNHLY and CDR2 is FYNNEI. This CDR3 has 14 residues. J gave up 2 bases and V 6 bases, and 3 bases lay outside the gene matches. DNA for the CDR3: TGTGCCAGCAGCCGGGACAGGGTCACAGATACGCAGTATTTT. Translated: CASSRDRVTDTQYF. The variable domain in full, completed from reference TRBV2 and TRBJ2-3, reads EPEVTQTPSHQVTQMGQEVILRCVPISNHLYFYWYRQILGQKVEFLVSFYNNEISEKSEIFDDQFSVERPDGSNFTLKIRSTKLEDSAMYFCASSRDRVTDTQYFGPGTRLTVL.

This clonotype was counted many times. The rearrangement links TRBV20-1 to TRBJ1-2, with 8 positions matching TRBD1. Germline V lookup: CDR1 DFQATT, CDR2 SNEGSKA (reference sequence). CDR3 size: 14 residues. V dropped 3 bases and J dropped 1; count of bases not matched to a gene: 4. The CDR3: CSASVTGGNYGYTF. For the CDR3, the DNA is TGCAGTGCTAGTGTAACAGGGGGTAACTATGGCTACACCTTC.

This clonotype was counted a few times. V is TRBV19 and J is TRBJ1-1; the D gene is possibly TRBD1 (5 bases). Germline V gives CDR1 LNHDA, CDR2 SQIVND (reference sequence). The CDR3 runs 14 residues. V shed 5 bases and J shed 4 bases, with 14 bases lying between them. The CDR3 bases are TGTGCCAGTAGTTTGGGACGTCAGAGCACTGAAGCTTTCTTT. It yields the protein CASSLGRQSTEAFF.

This clonotype was recorded many times. The chain couples TRBV4-1 to TRBJ1-6; D unresolved. Germline values: CDR1 MGHRA, CDR2 YSYEKL. V lost 0 bases and J lost 10, with 16 bases in between. The CDR3 extends over 16 amino acids. CDR3: CASSQDPRLGESPLHF. In DNA, the CDR3 is TGCGCCAGCAGCCAAGACCCCCGGCTGGGAGAATCACCCCTCCACTTT.

There are many counts of this clonotype. The chain is built from TRBV11-1 and TRBJ2-1; D remains unclear. The CDR3 totals 16 residues. V gave up 2 bases and J gave up 6 bases, with 17 bases separating them. CDR1 SGHAT and CDR2 FQDESV come from the germline V gene (reference sequence). CDR3 region: CASSLSRRIDGNEQFF. The CDR3 DNA follows: TGTGCCAGCAGCTTATCGAGGAGAATAGATGGCAATGAGCAGTTCTTC.

This CDR3 is CASSRAGTGGSLGGYTF. CDR3 nucleotides: TGTGCCAGCAGTAGAGCCGGGACAGGAGGATCCCTAGGCGGCTACACCTTC. The chain has TRBV27 and TRBJ1-2; 8 bases are a match to TRBD1. The CDR3 is 17 residues long. Germline trimming cut 5 bases from V and 8 bases from J; bases unmatched to any gene: 19. Germline loops: CDR1 MNHEY, CDR2 SMNVEV (reference sequence).

This clonotype turned up a few times. The V and J genes are TRBV20-1 and TRBJ2-2, with 8 positions matching TRBD2. The CDR3 is 15 residues long. Germline V CDR1 and CDR2: DFQATT, SNEGSKA (reference sequence). V gave up 1 base and J gave up 4 bases; unmatched junction bases: 5. CDR3 in amino acids: CSARVSGRRTGELFF. CDR3 nucleotides: TGCAGTGCTAGAGTGAGCGGGAGACGCACCGGGGAGCTGTTTTTT.